Below, one T cell receptor beta chain is given with its context. The data originate from a study of CD8 T cells in ankylosing spondylitis. TCRdb ran MiXCR on the 5' RACE reads and lists one entry per CDR3 protein. The sample has more than 150,000 distinct CDR3 sequences, 11% seen once. V dropped 4 bases and J dropped 1; count of bases not matched to a gene: 5. This CDR3 contains 15 residues. CDR1 is LGHNA, CDR2 YNFKEQ, per germline. V usage is TRBV4-2 and J usage is TRBJ2-3; 7 bases agree with TRBD1. The specimen sequenced was blood, either unsorted or a sorted T cell fraction (not recorded which). The receptor's source is a male donor with ankylosing spondylitis or in good health (not recorded which). CDR3 nucleotide sequence: TGTGCCAGCAGCCTCTCAGGGGGAGGCACAGATACGCAGTATTTT. Protein product: CASSLSGGGTDTQYF.